What follows describes a single T cell receptor beta chain. The sample comes from a study of blood T cell repertoires in COVID-19. V was shortened by 2 bases and J by 0 bases, with 11 bases between the two germline ends. Germline CDR1 and CDR2: KGHSH and LQKENI. The CDR3 contains 16 residues. Clones were sequenced by immunoSEQ multiplex PCR, and TCRdb holds only the in-frame ones, with some missing. The repertoire has roughly 52,000 clones, roughly 85% of them found once; the top ten carry about 13%. V usage is TRBV18 and J usage is TRBJ1-3, with unresolved D. Material for sequencing was peripheral blood. The origin of this receptor is a human donor in a cohort sampled during active COVID-19. The CDR3: CASSPTRPDSGNTIYF. The CDR3 DNA reads as TGTGCCAGCTCACCAACCAGGCCAGACTCTGGAAACACCATATATTTT.